The 25 T cell receptor beta chains below were found in one sample sequenced in a study of blood T cells in healthy people across ages. Then a second PCR, running roughly 7 to 11 cycles, was carried out with a sample-barcoded 5' primer and a J-beta primer mix. MiXCR, run by TCRdb on the 5' RACE reads, gives a single entry per CDR3 protein. This table holds 1.4 million or so distinct CDR3 sequences, approximately 42% found once. The sequenced sample was blood. The source is a woman in her late teens or twenties in good health.

This clonotype was counted a few times. The gene calls are TRBV9 and TRBJ1-2, with D unclear. The V and J ends lost 4 bases and 1 base respectively, with 11 bases between them. This CDR3 contains 14 residues. Germline CDR1 SGDLS, CDR2 YYNGEE. The CDR3 region is CASSPRAINYGYTF. The CDR3 DNA is TGTGCCAGCAGCCCCCGTGCTATTAACTATGGCTACACCTTC.

This clonotype appeared many times. V gene TRBV24-1 combines with J gene TRBJ2-5, with 8 nucleotides matching TRBD1. The CDR3 spans 14 residues. Trimming took 3 bases from V and 11 from J; bases not matched to a gene: 10. The germline V gene encodes CDR1 KGHDR and CDR2 SFDVKD. The DNA for the CDR3 is TGTGCCACCAGTGATCCCGCAGGGGGCAATGAGCAGTACTTC. It encodes CATSDPAGGNEQYF.

This clonotype was seen a handful of times. The rearrangement uses TRBV5-1 and TRBJ1-2; TRBD1 matches at 10 bases. The CDR3 has 17 amino acids. CDR1 is SGHRS and CDR2 is YFSETQ in the germline V gene. V shed 2 bases and J 6 bases; nucleotides not matched to a gene: 13. The CDR3 DNA reads TGCGCCAGCAGCTTCCCATATATGACAGGGGGCGAGGATGGCTACACCTTC. It translates to CASSFPYMTGGEDGYTF.

In this sample, this clonotype turned up many times. CDR3 region: CASSVNWGTEQFF. CDR3 bases: TGTGCCAGCAGTGTTAATTGGGGAACTGAGCAGTTCTTC. V is TRBV2 and J is TRBJ2-1; no firm D call. Per the germline V gene, CDR1 is SNHLY and CDR2 is FYNNEI. V lost 4 bases and J lost 9, with 13 bases in between. The CDR3 length is 13 residues. Complete variable domain (other parts from reference TRBV2 and TRBJ2-1): EPEVTQTPSHQVTQMGQEVILRCVPISNHLYFYWYRQILGQKVEFLVSFYNNEISEKSEIFDDQFSVERPDGSNFTLKIRSTKLEDSAMYFCASSVNWGTEQFFGPGTRLTVL.

This rearrangement joins TRBV7-8 to TRBJ2-7; 9 bases fit TRBD2. The germline CDR1 and CDR2 sequences are SGHVS and FQNEAQ. This CDR3 spans 13 amino acids. V dropped 5 bases and J dropped 7; count of bases not matched to a gene: 6. CDR3 nucleotides: TGTGCCAGCAGCCGACTAGCGGCTTCTGAGCAGTACTTC. As protein: CASSRLAASEQYF.

This clonotype was picked up a small number of times. CDR3 amino acids: CALETQYF. The CDR3 DNA reads TGCGCCCTGGAGACCCAGTACTTC. V gene TRBV10-2 combines with J gene TRBJ2-5; no reliable D call. This CDR3 contains 8 residues. From germline, CDR1 is WSHSY and CDR2 SAAADI. Trimming pared 11 bases from V and 5 bases from J, leaving 3 bases between.

The chain employs TRBV20-1 and TRBJ1-5; tentative D call: TRBD1 (6 bases). This CDR3 region has 14 residues. Trimming removed 6 bases from V and 5 bases from J, with 17 bases in between. Germline assignment: CDR1 DFQATT and CDR2 SNEGSKA (reference sequence). The CDR3 loop is CSAPKGDRYQPQHF. Written as DNA, the CDR3 is TGCAGTGCGCCGAAGGGTGACAGGTATCAGCCCCAGCATTTT.

The chain joins TRBV20-1 to TRBJ2-3; 7 nucleotides agree with TRBD2. The length of the CDR3 is 16 residues. V shed 1 base and J 0 bases; nucleotides not matched to a gene: 7. Germline CDR1 is DFQATT and CDR2 is SNEGSKA (reference sequence). The CDR3 sequence: CSARAVSGDSTDTQYF. CDR3 sequence (DNA): TGCAGTGCTAGAGCTGTGAGCGGGGATAGCACAGATACGCAGTATTTT.

V and J are TRBV7-3 and TRBJ2-3; possible D gene TRBD2, 5 bases. The germline V gene encodes CDR1 SGHTA and CDR2 FQGTGA. This CDR3 spans 16 amino acids. V dropped 3 bases and J dropped 0 bases, with 13 bases sitting between them. The CDR3 nucleotides read TGTGCCAGCAGCTTGTACAGCGGAACTAGCACAGATACGCAGTATTTT. Encoded protein: CASSLYSGTSTDTQYF.

As regards this clonotype: Just one base apart from a much larger clone, this may be a read error. This chain's CDR3 is CASSILAGGANEQFF. As DNA, the CDR3 is TGTGCCAGCAGCATTCTAGCGGGAGGAGCTAATGAGCAGTTCTTC. The chain has TRBV4-2 and TRBJ2-1, with TRBD2 identical over 11 bases. Germline V CDR1 and CDR2: LGHNA, YNFKEQ. The CDR3 covers 15 residues. V dropped 5 bases and J dropped 7; count of bases not matched to a gene: 7.

The CDR3: CASSDRDSSRTQYF. CDR3 in DNA: TGTGCCAGCAGTGACCGGGACAGCTCAAGGACCCAGTACTTC. The V gene is TRBV6-5, the J gene TRBJ2-5, with 7 nucleotides matching TRBD1. CDR3 length equals 14 residues. V shed 5 bases and J 7 bases; nucleotides not matched to a gene: 10. Germline CDR1 MNHEY, CDR2 SVGAGI.

The chain combines TRBV4-1 with TRBJ2-6; TRBD2 might be the D (5 bases). The germline gives CDR1 MGHRA, CDR2 YSYEKL. This CDR3 region has 17 residues. V lost 1 base and J lost 0, with 10 bases in between. The CDR3 sequence is CASSQGPGSSGANVLTF. The CDR3, as DNA: TGCGCCAGCAGCCAAGGCCCGGGGAGCTCTGGGGCCAACGTCCTGACTTTC.

This sequence joins TRBV27 and TRBJ2-7; TRBD1 might be the D (5 bases). The germline V and J ends were trimmed by 5 bases and 5 bases, with 16 bases remaining between them. The germline gives CDR1 MNHEY, CDR2 SMNVEV (reference sequence). This CDR3 contains 14 residues. The CDR3 DNA sequence: TGTGCCAGCAGTGTAATTGGCAGGGCGGACGAGCAGTACTTC. Its translation: CASSVIGRADEQYF.

The chain combines TRBV28 with TRBJ1-2; 10 nucleotides match TRBD1. The junction had 6 bases not matched to a gene; V was cut back by 5 bases and J by 6 bases. This CDR3 region has 14 residues. CDR1 is MDHEN, CDR2 SYDVKM, per germline. Here the CDR3 DNA reads TGTGCCAGCAGTGTGGACAGGGGGATCCATGGCTACACCTTC. Amino acid sequence: CASSVDRGIHGYTF.

The rearrangement joins TRBV2 to TRBJ1-4; D gene unclear. Germline V CDR1 and CDR2: SNHLY, FYNNEI. The CDR3 has 14 residues. Trimming removed 6 bases at V and 5 bases at J, with 13 bases between. The CDR3 is CASRETSGNEKLFF. In DNA form, the CDR3 reads TGTGCCAGCAGGGAAACTTCGGGGAATGAAAAACTGTTTTTT.

The J gene is TRBJ1-6, the V gene TRBV28, with no clear D. The CDR3 is 13 amino acids. Trimming took off 2 bases at V and 10 bases at J, with 9 bases between the two ends. Germline CDR1 is MDHEN and CDR2 is SYDVKM. CDR3 loop: CASSLLEVSPLHF. The CDR3 region has the DNA TGTGCCAGCAGTTTACTGGAGGTGTCACCCCTCCACTTT.

As to this clonotype: The junction differs from germline at one of its ends, possibly a read error. The chain combines TRBV12-3 or TRBV12-4 with TRBJ1-5; 8 bases fit TRBD1. This CDR3 comprises 15 residues. In DNA form, the CDR3 reads TGTGCCGGCAGCCCTCAGGGGGCCCGTACTCAGCCCCAGCATTTT. Translating gives CAGSPQGARTQPQHF.

This chain joins TRBV20-1 and TRBJ1-1; unclear D gene. The germline V gene encodes CDR1 DFQATT and CDR2 SNEGSKA (reference sequence). CDR3 size: 12 residues. The ends were cut back, 2 bases at V and 0 bases at J, with 4 bases in the middle. CDR3: CSARRMNTEAFF. CDR3 DNA: TGCAGTGCTAGACGGATGAACACTGAAGCTTTCTTT.

Points on this clonotype: A much more abundant neighbour one base away suggests this may be a read error. This sequence joins TRBV27 and TRBJ1-1; D is ambiguous. The CDR3 totals 13 residues. The germline V gene has CDR1 MNHEY and CDR2 SMNVEV (reference sequence). CDR3 residues: CTTKKNTGTEAFF. CDR3 bases: TGTACCACCAAAAAGAACACCGGCACTGAAGCTTTCTTT.

The chain employs TRBV27 and TRBJ2-1; 10 nucleotides line up with TRBD1. The germline V gene encodes CDR1 MNHEY and CDR2 SMNVEV (reference sequence). CDR3 length equals 14 residues. V lost 8 bases to trimming and J lost 7 bases; unmatched junction nucleotides: 8. Here the CDR3 DNA reads TGTGCCAGCGCCCGGGACAGGGGTAAGAATGAGCAGTTCTTC. This sequence encodes CASARDRGKNEQFF.

The sample holds a few counts of this clonotype. The chain recombines TRBV5-1 with TRBJ1-1, with 9 bases lining up with TRBD1. V lost 4 bases, J lost 6 bases, and 7 bases stayed unmatched. The germline gives CDR1 SGHRS, CDR2 YFSETQ. The CDR3 is 14 residues long. DNA for the CDR3: TGCGCCAGCAGCGGGACAGGGTGGGACTCTGAAGCTTTCTTT. Translating gives CASSGTGWDSEAFF.

This clonotype was recorded a few times. This chain joins TRBV2 and TRBJ2-2; unclear D gene. This CDR3 contains 14 residues. Germline V lookup: CDR1 SNHLY, CDR2 FYNNEI. Trimming shortened V by 1 base and J by 5 bases, and 8 bases separated the two germline ends. The CDR3 DNA sequence: TGTGCCAGCAGTGAAGGACTGGGAACCGGGGAGCTGTTTTTT. It is translated as CASSEGLGTGELFF.

J is TRBJ2-1 and V is TRBV7-9, with 8 bases matching TRBD2. Unmatched junction bases numbered 5, after V lost 5 bases and J lost 2 bases. Germline CDR1 SEHNR, CDR2 FQNEAQ (reference sequence). The CDR3 has 15 amino acids. The CDR3 protein is CASSDSGSTYNEQFF. The CDR3 bases are TGTGCCAGCAGCGACAGCGGGAGTACCTACAATGAGCAGTTCTTC.

The gene calls are TRBV10-3 and TRBJ1-5; 7 bases map to TRBD1. The CDR3 contains 16 residues. V trimming: 5 bases; J trimming: 6 bases; junction bases outside the gene matches: 13. From germline, CDR1 is ENHRY and CDR2 SYGVKD. The CDR3 coding sequence is TGTGCCATCAGTACGACCTTCGACAGGGAGGGTCAGCCCCAGCATTTT. Amino acid sequence: CAISTTFDREGQPQHF.

This clonotype was detected only a few times. The chain is built from TRBV6-5 and TRBJ2-5; D unresolved. Looked up from germline, CDR1 is MNHEY and CDR2 is SVGAGI. The CDR3 sequence is 12 residues long. Trimming pared 6 bases from V and 11 bases from J, leaving 16 bases between. CDR3 in amino acids: CASSPDGHGQYF. In DNA, the CDR3 is TGTGCCAGCAGCCCCGACGGGCACGGGCAGTACTTC.